The present entry profiles one TCR beta chain with its context. Antigen specificity is unknown. The CDR3 loop spans 13 amino acids. V was shortened by 8 bases and J by 0 bases, with 12 bases between the two germline ends. In germline, CDR1 is GTSNPN, CDR2 SVGIG (reference sequence). This specimen comes from a study of T-cell memory formation after mild COVID-19. Study outcomes and limitations: Mostly located in CM and EM were contracting CD4+ clones, with contracting CD8+ clones located in EMRA.

TCRalpha and TCRbeta libraries used 5'RACE with constant-segment primers and UMIs. TCRdb used MiXCR to reprocess the 5' RACE reads, holding one entry per CDR3 protein. The sample has around 180,000 distinct CDR3 sequences, about 18% seen once. The receptor was derived from a man younger than 30 who had mild COVID-19 (a few samples of this study predate the infection). Cell type and time point are not known. The V gene is TRBV30, the J gene TRBJ2-3; tentatively, D is TRBD1 or TRBD2 (5 bases each). The sequenced sample was PBMCs or a T cell subset sorted from them (not recorded which). This CDR3 is CAGTQDSTDTQYF. The CDR3 coding sequence is TGTGCCGGGACGCAGGACAGCACAGATACGCAGTATTTT.